These T cell receptor beta chains were read from a single sample in a study of T cell responses to AZD1222 COVID-19 vaccine. Using immunoSEQ multiplex PCR, the repertoire was profiled, and TCRdb retains in-frame clones only, with some absent. This sample has tens of thousands of clones, with about four fifths found just once. The sample here was peripheral blood, taken on day 0 of AZD1222 vaccination. These receptors all stem from an adult in good health. The CDR3 runs from the conserved cysteine through the conserved F or W. D genes are given only for firm matches. Where a row states a size, it is once, few, many or the class of an expanded clone; other rows omit it.

v_call: TRBV18
d_call: -
clone_size: -
j_call: TRBJ2-5
cdr3_length: 12
cdr3_nt: TGTGCCAGCTCACCTAATCAAGAGACCCAGTACTTC
cdr3_aa: CASSPNQETQYF

v_call: TRBV11-3
d_call: -
clone_size: many
j_call: TRBJ1-1
cdr3_length: 14
cdr3_nt: TGTGCCAGCAGCTTGAAGGGGGGAGTCACTGAAGCTTTCTTT
cdr3_aa: CASSLKGGVTEAFF

v_call: TRBV7-8
d_call: -
clone_size: few
j_call: TRBJ1-5
cdr3_length: 15
cdr3_nt: TGTGCCAGCAGCTTAGTTTGGGATAGCAATCAGCCCCAGCATTTT
cdr3_aa: CASSLVWDSNQPQHF

v_call: TRBV5-5
d_call: TRBD2
clone_size: -
j_call: TRBJ2-7
cdr3_length: 16
cdr3_nt: TGTGCCAGCAGCCCCGGGGCGGGGGTTCTCTCCTACGAGCAGTACTTC
cdr3_aa: CASSPGAGVLSYEQYF

v_call: TRBV4-3
d_call: TRBD1
clone_size: -
j_call: TRBJ1-4
cdr3_length: 16
cdr3_nt: TGCGCCAGCAGCCAACCCCTTTCCTTACAGGGGGAAAAACTGTTTTTT
cdr3_aa: CASSQPLSLQGEKLFF

v_call: TRBV5-1
d_call: TRBD1
clone_size: -
j_call: TRBJ2-6
cdr3_length: 17
cdr3_nt: TGCGCCAGCAGCTTGGCGCAGGGGGCGACTGGGGCCAACGTCCTGACTTTC
cdr3_aa: CASSLAQGATGANVLTF

v_call: TRBV6-1
d_call: -
clone_size: -
j_call: TRBJ1-1
cdr3_length: 15
cdr3_nt: TGTGCCAGCAGTGAAAGGGACCTTCGGGAGACTGAAGCTTTCTTT
cdr3_aa: CASSERDLRETEAFF

v_call: TRBV5-8
d_call: -
clone_size: -
j_call: TRBJ1-5
cdr3_length: 14
cdr3_nt: TGTGCCAGCAGCTTGTCAGGGGTTGTTCAGCCCCAGCATTTT
cdr3_aa: CASSLSGVVQPQHF

v_call: TRBV4-1
d_call: -
clone_size: -
j_call: TRBJ2-1
cdr3_length: 15
cdr3_nt: TGCGCCAGCAGCCCTCGGGCCGACTCCTACAATGAGCAGTTCTTC
cdr3_aa: CASSPRADSYNEQFF

v_call: TRBV2
d_call: -
clone_size: -
j_call: TRBJ1-1
cdr3_length: 10
cdr3_nt: TGTGCCAGCAGATTGGATGAAGCTTTCTTT
cdr3_aa: CASRLDEAFF

v_call: TRBV3-1/TRBV3-2
d_call: TRBD2
clone_size: few
j_call: TRBJ2-1
cdr3_length: 21
cdr3_nt: TGTGCCAGCAGCCAAGCAATGGGGCTAGCGGGGGGTCTCAGCTCCTACAATGAGCAGTTCTTC
cdr3_aa: CASSQAMGLAGGLSSYNEQFF

v_call: TRBV27
d_call: TRBD1
clone_size: -
j_call: TRBJ2-7
cdr3_length: 15
cdr3_nt: TGTGCCAGCAGTTTATCGGCCGGGACAGGGGACGAGCAGTACTTC
cdr3_aa: CASSLSAGTGDEQYF

v_call: TRBV19
d_call: TRBD1
clone_size: -
j_call: TRBJ1-1
cdr3_length: 14
cdr3_nt: TGTGCCAGTAGTGCTCGACAGGGGAACACTGAAGCTTTCTTT
cdr3_aa: CASSARQGNTEAFF

v_call: TRBV5-4
d_call: -
clone_size: -
j_call: TRBJ1-1
cdr3_length: 11
cdr3_nt: TGTGCCAGCAGCTTGTATGGTGAAGCTTTCTTT
cdr3_aa: CASSLYGEAFF

v_call: TRBV5-6
d_call: -
clone_size: -
j_call: TRBJ1-6
cdr3_length: 13
cdr3_nt: TGTGCCAGCAGCTACAGGGTGCGAGTACCCCTCCACTTT
cdr3_aa: CASSYRVRVPLHF

v_call: TRBV5-1
d_call: TRBD2
clone_size: -
j_call: TRBJ2-3
cdr3_length: 15
cdr3_nt: TGCGCCAGCAGCTTGGCGGCTAGCGGGGGAGATACGCAGTATTTT
cdr3_aa: CASSLAASGGDTQYF

v_call: TRBV7-2
d_call: -
clone_size: -
j_call: TRBJ1-2
cdr3_length: 13
cdr3_nt: TGTGCCAGCAGCTTCGGAGGGGCAGGAGGCTACACCTTC
cdr3_aa: CASSFGGAGGYTF

v_call: TRBV10-2
d_call: TRBD2
clone_size: -
j_call: TRBJ2-4
cdr3_length: 18
cdr3_nt: TGCGCCAGTAAAGCGGTGACTAGCGGACTGCCGAGGGAAAACATTCAGTACTTC
cdr3_aa: CASKAVTSGLPRENIQYF

v_call: TRBV5-4
d_call: -
clone_size: -
j_call: TRBJ1-2
cdr3_length: 15
cdr3_nt: TGTGCCAGCAGCTTGGAAGTGGGGGCGTCGCGCGGCTACACCTTC
cdr3_aa: CASSLEVGASRGYTF

v_call: TRBV27
d_call: TRBD1
clone_size: -
j_call: TRBJ2-5
cdr3_length: 15
cdr3_nt: TGTGCCAGCAGCCCAGGACAGGGTTTGTGGGAGACCCAGTACTTC
cdr3_aa: CASSPGQGLWETQYF

v_call: TRBV3-1/TRBV3-2
d_call: -
clone_size: -
j_call: TRBJ1-2
cdr3_length: 16
cdr3_nt: TGTGCCAGCAGCCAAGGGTTTAAGGGAGCTAACTATGGCTACACCTTC
cdr3_aa: CASSQGFKGANYGYTF

v_call: TRBV24-1
d_call: TRBD1
clone_size: -
j_call: TRBJ2-3
cdr3_length: 16
cdr3_nt: TGTGCCACCAGTGATCCCGGGACAGGGCTCGCAGATACGCAGTATTTT
cdr3_aa: CATSDPGTGLADTQYF

v_call: TRBV7-3
d_call: TRBD1
clone_size: -
j_call: TRBJ2-2
cdr3_length: 15
cdr3_nt: TGTGCCAGCAGCGACCGGGACAGGGACACCGGGGAGCTGTTTTTT
cdr3_aa: CASSDRDRDTGELFF

v_call: TRBV7-9
d_call: TRBD1
clone_size: -
j_call: TRBJ1-4
cdr3_length: 14
cdr3_nt: TGTGCCAGCAGCCCCCGGGACAGTAATGAAAAACTGTTTTTT
cdr3_aa: CASSPRDSNEKLFF

v_call: TRBV7-8
d_call: TRBD1
clone_size: -
j_call: TRBJ1-1
cdr3_length: 14
cdr3_nt: TGTGCCAGCAGAGGCATACAGGGGACCACTGAAGCTTTCTTT
cdr3_aa: CASRGIQGTTEAFF

v_call: TRBV10-3
d_call: TRBD1
clone_size: -
j_call: TRBJ1-3
cdr3_length: 16
cdr3_nt: TGTGCCATCAGTGAGACCGGGACAGGGAGTCGGGGCACCATATATTTT
cdr3_aa: CAISETGTGSRGTIYF

v_call: TRBV7-2
d_call: -
clone_size: -
j_call: TRBJ2-3
cdr3_length: 13
cdr3_nt: TGTGCCAGCAGCTTAGGGAGCACAGATACGCAGTATTTT
cdr3_aa: CASSLGSTDTQYF

v_call: TRBV11-3
d_call: -
clone_size: -
j_call: TRBJ1-1
cdr3_length: 14
cdr3_nt: TGTGCCAGCAGTCATATTACAGGGAACACTGAAGCTTTCTTT
cdr3_aa: CASSHITGNTEAFF

v_call: TRBV9
d_call: -
clone_size: -
j_call: TRBJ1-1
cdr3_length: 12
cdr3_nt: TGTGCCAGCAGCGTAGGCACGACTGAAGCTTTCTTT
cdr3_aa: CASSVGTTEAFF

v_call: TRBV19
d_call: -
clone_size: -
j_call: TRBJ2-4
cdr3_length: 16
cdr3_nt: TGTGCCAGTAGTAGAGTGGGGGGTCTAGCCAAAAACATTCAGTACTTC
cdr3_aa: CASSRVGGLAKNIQYF

v_call: TRBV6-6
d_call: -
clone_size: -
j_call: TRBJ1-5
cdr3_length: 15
cdr3_nt: TGTGCCAGCAGCCCCCGGGGGAGTAGCAATCAGCCCCAGCATTTT
cdr3_aa: CASSPRGSSNQPQHF

v_call: TRBV9
d_call: TRBD2
clone_size: -
j_call: TRBJ2-3
cdr3_length: 15
cdr3_nt: TGTGCCAGCAACGCCGGGACTAGCGACACAGATACGCAGTATTTT
cdr3_aa: CASNAGTSDTDTQYF

v_call: TRBV5-4
d_call: -
clone_size: -
j_call: TRBJ2-5
cdr3_length: 15
cdr3_nt: TGTGCCAGCAGCTTGGGGGTAGGGATTGCGGAGACCCAGTACTTC
cdr3_aa: CASSLGVGIAETQYF

v_call: TRBV18
d_call: TRBD1
clone_size: -
j_call: TRBJ1-4
cdr3_length: 16
cdr3_nt: TGTGCCAGCTCACCACGGTCCGACAGGGCTCTTGAAAAACTGTTTTTT
cdr3_aa: CASSPRSDRALEKLFF

v_call: TRBV19
d_call: -
clone_size: -
j_call: TRBJ1-6
cdr3_length: 16
cdr3_nt: TGTGCCAGTAGTAACGACGGGGGCGCCTATAATTCACCCCTCCACTTT
cdr3_aa: CASSNDGGAYNSPLHF

v_call: TRBV5-1
d_call: -
clone_size: -
j_call: TRBJ1-4
cdr3_length: 15
cdr3_nt: TGCGCCAGCAGCTCAAGTTCTCGGGGGCTAGAAAAACTGTTTTTT
cdr3_aa: CASSSSSRGLEKLFF

v_call: TRBV6-5
d_call: TRBD1
clone_size: -
j_call: TRBJ1-2
cdr3_length: 14
cdr3_nt: TGTGCCAGCGGGTCGGGACAGGGCTCCTATGGCTACACCTTC
cdr3_aa: CASGSGQGSYGYTF

v_call: TRBV5-1
d_call: TRBD1
clone_size: -
j_call: TRBJ1-1
cdr3_length: 16
cdr3_nt: TGCGCCAGCGCCCCGGGACAGGATTGGATGAACACTGAAGCTTTCTTT
cdr3_aa: CASAPGQDWMNTEAFF

v_call: TRBV5-5
d_call: -
clone_size: -
j_call: TRBJ2-1
cdr3_length: 14
cdr3_nt: TGTGCCAGCAGTTTGGGCGGCCAATTGAATGAGCAGTTCTTC
cdr3_aa: CASSLGGQLNEQFF

v_call: TRBV19
d_call: -
clone_size: few
j_call: TRBJ1-6
cdr3_length: 15
cdr3_nt: TGTGCCAGTAGTACAGGGTTCTCCTATAATTCACCCCTCCACTTT
cdr3_aa: CASSTGFSYNSPLHF

v_call: TRBV4-1
d_call: TRBD1
clone_size: -
j_call: TRBJ1-1
cdr3_length: 17
cdr3_nt: TGCGCCAGCAGCCAAGGACAGGGGGTTGGAGTGAACACTGAAGCTTTCTTT
cdr3_aa: CASSQGQGVGVNTEAFF

v_call: TRBV25-1
d_call: -
clone_size: -
j_call: TRBJ2-1
cdr3_length: 16
cdr3_nt: TGTGCCAGCAGTTCTCGGGGCAGAGCCTCCTACAATGAGCAGTTCTTC
cdr3_aa: CASSSRGRASYNEQFF

v_call: TRBV4-1
d_call: -
clone_size: -
j_call: TRBJ1-2
cdr3_length: 15
cdr3_nt: TGCGCCAGCAGCCAAGATCTCCAACCGAACTATGGCTACACCTTC
cdr3_aa: CASSQDLQPNYGYTF

v_call: TRBV29-1
d_call: -
clone_size: -
j_call: TRBJ1-2
cdr3_length: 13
cdr3_nt: TGCAGCGTTGAAGAACAGAGTAACTATGGCTACACCTTC
cdr3_aa: CSVEEQSNYGYTF

v_call: TRBV5-4
d_call: -
clone_size: -
j_call: TRBJ1-3
cdr3_length: 15
cdr3_nt: TGTGCCAGCAGCCCCCAAAGAGGCATGGGAAACACCATATATTTT
cdr3_aa: CASSPQRGMGNTIYF

v_call: TRBV9
d_call: -
clone_size: -
j_call: TRBJ2-7
cdr3_length: 13
cdr3_nt: TGTGCCAGCAGCGGGACAAACTCCTACGAGCAGTACTTC
cdr3_aa: CASSGTNSYEQYF

v_call: TRBV7-2
d_call: -
clone_size: once
j_call: TRBJ1-1
cdr3_length: 12
cdr3_nt: TGTGCCAGCAGCGAGGGGTATACTGAAGCTTTCTTT
cdr3_aa: CASSEGYTEAFF

v_call: TRBV19
d_call: -
clone_size: -
j_call: TRBJ2-7
cdr3_length: 13
cdr3_nt: TGTGCCAGTAGGGGGACGGTAGAGGGCGAGCAGTACTTC
cdr3_aa: CASRGTVEGEQYF